The present T cell receptor (beta chain) was sequenced within a study of glioma-infiltrating T cells. Germline lookup yields CDR1 SGHRS and CDR2 YFSETQ. Trimming removed 5 bases from V and 6 bases from J, with 11 bases in between. The CDR3 loop spans 12 amino acids. Concerning this clonotype itself: Its antigen is not known.

Study-level points and caveats: Gliomas, especially low-grade, showed above-expected tissue-blood divergence; non-neoplastic patients showed below. Very few CDR3 sequences were shared between tissue and blood.

Amplification of TCR alpha and beta CDR3 regions from RNA used iRepertoire nested multiplex PCR. Input was roughly 100-450 ng of tissue mRNA or PBMC total RNA. TCRdb reprocessed the multiplex PCR reads via MiXCR and lists one record per CDR3 protein. The sample records 84,000 or so distinct CDR3 sequences, about 23% being singletons. The sequence was obtained from a human donor with low-grade glioma or glioblastoma, undergoing nonglioma brain surgery, or in good health (not recorded which). The specimen was glioma tissue, nonneoplastic brain tissue, or PBMCs (not recorded which). The V gene is TRBV5-1, the J gene TRBJ2-5, with no clear D. Here the CDR3 reads CASSGVTKTQYF. The CDR3 DNA is TGCGCCAGCAGTGGGGTTACGAAGACCCAGTACTTC. Based on the CDR3 plus reference TRBV5-1 and TRBJ2-5, the full variable domain is KAGVTQTPRYLIKTRGQQVTLSCSPISGHRSVSWYQQTPGQGLQFLFEYFSETQRNKGNFPGRFSGRQFSNSRSEMNVSTLELGDSALYLCASSGVTKTQYFGPGTRLLVL.